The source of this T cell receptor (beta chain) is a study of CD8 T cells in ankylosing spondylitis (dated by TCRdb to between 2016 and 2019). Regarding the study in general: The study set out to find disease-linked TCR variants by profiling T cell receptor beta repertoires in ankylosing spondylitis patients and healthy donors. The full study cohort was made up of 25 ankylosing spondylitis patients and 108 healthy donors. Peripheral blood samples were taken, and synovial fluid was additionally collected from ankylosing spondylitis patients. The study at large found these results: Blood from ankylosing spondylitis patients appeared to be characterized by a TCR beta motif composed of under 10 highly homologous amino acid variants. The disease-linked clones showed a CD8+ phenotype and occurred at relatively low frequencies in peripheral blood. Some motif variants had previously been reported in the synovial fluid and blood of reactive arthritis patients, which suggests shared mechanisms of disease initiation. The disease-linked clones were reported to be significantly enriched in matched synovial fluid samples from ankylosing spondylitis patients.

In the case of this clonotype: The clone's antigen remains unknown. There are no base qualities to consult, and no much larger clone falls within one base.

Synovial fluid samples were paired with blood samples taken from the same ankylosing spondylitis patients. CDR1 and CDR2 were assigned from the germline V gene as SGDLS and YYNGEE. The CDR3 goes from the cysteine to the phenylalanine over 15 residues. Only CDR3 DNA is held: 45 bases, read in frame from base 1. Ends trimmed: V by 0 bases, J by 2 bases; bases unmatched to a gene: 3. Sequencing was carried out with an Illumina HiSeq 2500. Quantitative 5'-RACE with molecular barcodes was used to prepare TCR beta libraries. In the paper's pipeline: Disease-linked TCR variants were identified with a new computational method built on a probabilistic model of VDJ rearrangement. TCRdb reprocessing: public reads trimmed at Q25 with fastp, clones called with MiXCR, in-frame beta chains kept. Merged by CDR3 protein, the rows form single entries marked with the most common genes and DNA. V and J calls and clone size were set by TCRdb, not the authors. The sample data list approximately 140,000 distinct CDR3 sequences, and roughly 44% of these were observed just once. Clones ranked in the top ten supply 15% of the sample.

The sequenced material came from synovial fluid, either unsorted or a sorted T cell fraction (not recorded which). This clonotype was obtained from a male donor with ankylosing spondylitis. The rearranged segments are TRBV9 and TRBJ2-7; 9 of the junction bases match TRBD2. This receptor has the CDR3 CASSVASGIPYEQYF. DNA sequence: TGTGCCAGCAGCGTAGCTAGCGGGATCCCCTACGAGCAGTACTTC.